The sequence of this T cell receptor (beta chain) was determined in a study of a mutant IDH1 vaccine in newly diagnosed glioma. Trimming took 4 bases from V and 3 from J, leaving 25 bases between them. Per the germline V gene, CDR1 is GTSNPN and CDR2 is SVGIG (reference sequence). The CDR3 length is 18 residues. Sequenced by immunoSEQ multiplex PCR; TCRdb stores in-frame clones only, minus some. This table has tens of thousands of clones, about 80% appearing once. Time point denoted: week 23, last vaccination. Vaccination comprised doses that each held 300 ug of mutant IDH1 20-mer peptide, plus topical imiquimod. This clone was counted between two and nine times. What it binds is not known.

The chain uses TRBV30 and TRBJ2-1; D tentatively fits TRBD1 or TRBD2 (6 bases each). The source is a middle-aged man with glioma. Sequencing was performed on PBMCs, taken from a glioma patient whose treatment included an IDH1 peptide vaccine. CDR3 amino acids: CAWKKGGQGSQGYNEQFF. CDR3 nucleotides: TGTGCCTGGAAAAAGGGGGGCCAAGGAAGCCAAGGCTACAATGAGCAGTTCTTC.